This T cell receptor beta chain appears in the sequencing data of a study of regulatory T cells in long-lasting Graves disease. Across the whole study: Antithyroid drug use was under 3 months in newly diagnosed Graves' patients.

This clonotype was observed at least ten times. At one of its ends the junction is not consistent with the germline gene, which may arise from a read error. Time point indicated: newly diagnosed GD, antithyroid drugs for less than 3 months. From RNA extracted from PBMCs, the TCR library was made. Construction of TCR beta libraries relied on iRepertoire HTBI primers and on Arm-PCR targeting CDR3 regions. TCRdb fed the multiplex PCR reads into MiXCR, producing one record per CDR3 protein. The sample has approximately 470,000 distinct CDR3 sequences, roughly 17% seen once. The CDR3 covers 12 residues. Per the germline V gene, CDR1 is KGHDR and CDR2 is SFDVKD. The sample was also reused in another study, on T cells in Graves' hyperthyroidism and ophthalmopathy. In that study: TCR CDR3 underwent first-round RT-PCR with the HTBI primer set. Model output signaled ophthalmopathy a median 6.5 months ahead of onset.

The sequences come from peripheral blood mononuclear cells (PBMCs), collected at new diagnosis, from a patient treated with antithyroid drugs. The TCR was taken from a man aged 40-49 years with Graves disease. The J gene is TRBJ2-5, the V gene TRBV24-1; D ambiguous. The CDR3 nucleotides are TGTGCCACCAGTGAAATCGGAGAGACCCAGTATTTC. Protein sequence: CATSEIGETQYF.